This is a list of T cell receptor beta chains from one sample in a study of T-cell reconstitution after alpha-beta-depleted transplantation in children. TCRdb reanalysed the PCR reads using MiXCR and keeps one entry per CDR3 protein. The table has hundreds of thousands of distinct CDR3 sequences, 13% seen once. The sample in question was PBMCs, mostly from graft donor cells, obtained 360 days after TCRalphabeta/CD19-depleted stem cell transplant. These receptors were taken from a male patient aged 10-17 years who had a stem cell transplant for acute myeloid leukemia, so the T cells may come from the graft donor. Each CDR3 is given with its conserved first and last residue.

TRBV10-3,CAISEGISGANVLTF
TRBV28,CAGRGGEYNQPQHF
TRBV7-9,CASSHTLALSYEQYF
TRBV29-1,CSVESLSTGELFF
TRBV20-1,CSALRVSSYNEQFF
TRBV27,CASSPRTFQSSYNEQFF
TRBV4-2,CASSPWGLAGPTDTQYF
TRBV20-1,CSARSGSSYNEQFF
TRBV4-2,CASSQHSMTSGISYEQYF
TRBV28,CASSLSRTSGTLPSSYNEQFF
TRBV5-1,CASSLTGKVNQPQHF
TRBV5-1,CASSLAMHIAVPGELFF
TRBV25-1,CASSRVPGEQYF
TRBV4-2,CASSEPSGTGETQYF
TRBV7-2,CASRPFGQGTYEQYF
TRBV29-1,CSVVTGSSYEQYF
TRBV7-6,CASSLALRGTGETQYF
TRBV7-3,CASSLTVAGEGNEQFF
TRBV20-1,CSAPPPREGNEQFF
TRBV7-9,CASSLVAGLALDF
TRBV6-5,CASSYVVGNNQPQHF
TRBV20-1,CSARDPSGIRDTQYF
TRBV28,CASRDPNTEAFF
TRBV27,CASSRGGVYNEQFF
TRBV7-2,CASSFGVLEEWSDIQYF
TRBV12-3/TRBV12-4,CASSLISETQYF
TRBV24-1,CATSRAGAKEQYF
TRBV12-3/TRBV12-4,CATRGEQDEQFF
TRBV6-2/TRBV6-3,CASFGRRRSHTDTQYF
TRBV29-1,CSVEGDSGVNYGYTF
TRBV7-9,CASSFGPNEKLFF
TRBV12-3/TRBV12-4,CASSYDDRRNQPQHF
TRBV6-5,CASSYSSVVWAGTGELFF
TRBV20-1,CSALAGGDNTDTQYF
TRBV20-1,CSARETERMKYNEQFF
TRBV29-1,CSVASSGGTTDTQYF
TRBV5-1,CASSADGGPTGELFF
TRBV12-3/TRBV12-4,CASSLARAPQGGNEQFF
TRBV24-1,CATSEGNPLNEQFF
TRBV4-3,CASSQEGLAVNEQFF
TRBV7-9,CASSLKGFTQYF